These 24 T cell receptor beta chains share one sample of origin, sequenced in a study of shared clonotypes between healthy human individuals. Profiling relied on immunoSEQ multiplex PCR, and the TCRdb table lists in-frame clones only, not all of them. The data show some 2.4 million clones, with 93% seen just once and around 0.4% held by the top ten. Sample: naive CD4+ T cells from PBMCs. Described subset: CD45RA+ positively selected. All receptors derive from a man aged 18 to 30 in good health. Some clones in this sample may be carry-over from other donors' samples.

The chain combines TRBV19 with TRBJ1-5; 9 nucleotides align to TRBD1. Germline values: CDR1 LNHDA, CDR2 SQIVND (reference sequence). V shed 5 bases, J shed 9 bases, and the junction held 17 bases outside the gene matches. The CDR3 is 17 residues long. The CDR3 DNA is TGTGCCAGTAGTGAGATACAGGGGGCTCTGAGCGTGTGGCCCCAGCATTTT. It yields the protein CASSEIQGALSVWPQHF.

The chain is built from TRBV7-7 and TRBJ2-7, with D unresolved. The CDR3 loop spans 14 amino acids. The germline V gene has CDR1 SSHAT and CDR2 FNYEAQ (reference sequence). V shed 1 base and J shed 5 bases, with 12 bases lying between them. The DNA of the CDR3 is TGTGCCAGCAGCTTAGGGGCAGGATCCGACGAGCAGTACTTC. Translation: CASSLGAGSDEQYF. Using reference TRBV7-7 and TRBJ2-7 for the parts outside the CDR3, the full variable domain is GAGVSQSPRYKVTKRGQDVTLRCDPISSHATLYWYQQALGQGPEFLTYFNYEAQPDKSGLPSDRFSAERPEGSISTLTIQRTEQRDSAMYRCASSLGAGSDEQYFGPGTRLTVT.

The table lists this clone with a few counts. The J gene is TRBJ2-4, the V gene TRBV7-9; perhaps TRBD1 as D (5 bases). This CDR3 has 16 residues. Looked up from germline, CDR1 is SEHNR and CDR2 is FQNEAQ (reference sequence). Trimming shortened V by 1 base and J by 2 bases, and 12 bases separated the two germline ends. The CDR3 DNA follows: TGTGCCAGCAGCTTAGGGCAGGGCGAGTCCAAAAACATTCAGTACTTC. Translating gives CASSLGQGESKNIQYF.

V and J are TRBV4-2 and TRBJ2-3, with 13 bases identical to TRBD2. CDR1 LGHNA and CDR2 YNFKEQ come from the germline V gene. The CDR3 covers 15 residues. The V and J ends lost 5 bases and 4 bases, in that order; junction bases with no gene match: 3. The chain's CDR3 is CASSVGLAGADTQYF. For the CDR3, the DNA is TGTGCCAGCAGCGTAGGACTAGCGGGAGCAGATACGCAGTATTTT.

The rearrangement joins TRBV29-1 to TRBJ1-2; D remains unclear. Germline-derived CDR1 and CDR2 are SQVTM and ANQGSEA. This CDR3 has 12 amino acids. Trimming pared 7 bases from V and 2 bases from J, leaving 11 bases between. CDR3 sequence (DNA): TGCAGCGCCGGAGGCAGCAACTATGGCTACACCTTC. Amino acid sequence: CSAGGSNYGYTF.

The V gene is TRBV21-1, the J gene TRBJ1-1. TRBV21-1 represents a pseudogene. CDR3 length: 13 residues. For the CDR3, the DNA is TGTGCCAGCAGTCGCTGGGGGACCTCTGAAGCTTTCTTT. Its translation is CASSRWGTSEAFF.

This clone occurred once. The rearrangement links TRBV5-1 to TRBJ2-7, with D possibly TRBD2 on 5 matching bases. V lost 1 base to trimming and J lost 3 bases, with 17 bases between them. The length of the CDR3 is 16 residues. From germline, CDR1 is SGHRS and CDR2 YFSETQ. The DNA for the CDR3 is TGCGCCAGCAGCTTGTTTGACCCACCCGGGGTCTACGAGCAGTACTTC. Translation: CASSLFDPPGVYEQYF.

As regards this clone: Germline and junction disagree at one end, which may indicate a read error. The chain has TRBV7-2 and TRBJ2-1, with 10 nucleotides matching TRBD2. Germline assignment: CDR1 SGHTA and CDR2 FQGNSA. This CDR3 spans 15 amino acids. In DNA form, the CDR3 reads TGTGCCAGCAGCGTAGCGGGGGGAACCTACAATGAGCAGTTCTTC. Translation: CASSVAGGTYNEQFF.

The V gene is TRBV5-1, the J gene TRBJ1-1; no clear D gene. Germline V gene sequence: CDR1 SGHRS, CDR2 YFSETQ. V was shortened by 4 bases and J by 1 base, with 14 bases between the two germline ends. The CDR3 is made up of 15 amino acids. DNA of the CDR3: TGCGCCAGCAGCGAAAACGCCGTGGGGAACACTGAAGCTTTCTTT. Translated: CASSENAVGNTEAFF.

The CDR3 region is CASSAPGGPYNEQFF. Here the CDR3 DNA reads TGTGCCAGCAGTGCACCAGGGGGCCCGTACAATGAGCAGTTCTTC. The rearrangement uses TRBV6-1 and TRBJ2-1, with 8 bases fitting TRBD1. The CDR3 has 15 residues. V was pared by 4 bases and J by 4 bases, with 6 bases of the junction left unmatched. Per germline, CDR1 MNHNS and CDR2 SASEGT.

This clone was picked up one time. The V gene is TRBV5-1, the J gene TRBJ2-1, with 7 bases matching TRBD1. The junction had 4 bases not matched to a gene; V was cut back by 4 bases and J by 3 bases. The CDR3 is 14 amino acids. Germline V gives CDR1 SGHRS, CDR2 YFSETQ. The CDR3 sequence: CASSPRQGYNEQFF. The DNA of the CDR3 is TGCGCCAGCAGCCCAAGACAGGGCTACAATGAGCAGTTCTTC.

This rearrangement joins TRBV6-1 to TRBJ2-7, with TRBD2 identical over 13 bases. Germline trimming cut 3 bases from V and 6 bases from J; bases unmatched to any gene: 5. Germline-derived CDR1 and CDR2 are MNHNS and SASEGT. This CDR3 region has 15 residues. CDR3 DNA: TGTGCCAGCAGTGATACTAGCGGGAGGGGATCCGAGCAGTACTTC. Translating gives CASSDTSGRGSEQYF.

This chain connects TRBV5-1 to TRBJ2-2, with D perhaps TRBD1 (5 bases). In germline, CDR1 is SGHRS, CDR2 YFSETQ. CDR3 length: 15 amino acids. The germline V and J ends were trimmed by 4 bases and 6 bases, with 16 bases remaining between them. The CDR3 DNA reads TGCGCCAGCAGCCCTGGAAGGGGTGTTCCCGGGGAGCTGTTTTTT. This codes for CASSPGRGVPGELFF. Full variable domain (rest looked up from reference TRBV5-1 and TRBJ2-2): KAGVTQTPRYLIKTRGQQVTLSCSPISGHRSVSWYQQTPGQGLQFLFEYFSETQRNKGNFPGRFSGRQFSNSRSEMNVSTLELGDSALYLCASSPGRGVPGELFFGEGSRLTVL.

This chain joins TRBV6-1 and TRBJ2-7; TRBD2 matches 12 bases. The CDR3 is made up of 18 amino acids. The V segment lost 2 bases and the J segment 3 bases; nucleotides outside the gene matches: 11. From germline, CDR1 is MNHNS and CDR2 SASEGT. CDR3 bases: TGTGCCAGCAGTGAAAACCGGGGGACTAGCGGGCCATACTACGAGCAGTACTTC. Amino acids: CASSENRGTSGPYYEQYF.

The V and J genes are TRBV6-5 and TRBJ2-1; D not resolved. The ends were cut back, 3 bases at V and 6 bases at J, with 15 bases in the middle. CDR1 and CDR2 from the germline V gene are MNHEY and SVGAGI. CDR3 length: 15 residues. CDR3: CASSYGSTSSNEQFF. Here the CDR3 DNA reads TGTGCCAGCAGTTATGGGTCAACGTCGTCCAATGAGCAGTTCTTC.

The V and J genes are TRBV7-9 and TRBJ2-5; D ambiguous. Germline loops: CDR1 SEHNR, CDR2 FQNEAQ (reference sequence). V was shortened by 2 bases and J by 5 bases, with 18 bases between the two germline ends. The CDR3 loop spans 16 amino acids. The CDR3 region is CASSLWVAGDGETQYF. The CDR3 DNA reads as TGTGCCAGCAGCTTATGGGTCGCTGGGGATGGGGAGACCCAGTACTTC.

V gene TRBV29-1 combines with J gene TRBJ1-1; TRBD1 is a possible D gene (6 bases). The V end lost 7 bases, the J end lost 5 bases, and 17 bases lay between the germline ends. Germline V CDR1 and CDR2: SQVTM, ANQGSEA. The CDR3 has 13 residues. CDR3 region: CSGRPGEWTEAFF. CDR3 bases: TGCAGCGGGCGCCCAGGGGAATGGACTGAAGCTTTCTTT. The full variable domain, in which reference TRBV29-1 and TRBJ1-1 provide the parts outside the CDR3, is SAVISQKPSRDICQRGTSLTIQCQVDSQVTMMFWYRQQPGQSLTLIATANQGSEATYESGFVIDKFPISRPNLTFSTLTVSNMSPEDSSIYLCSGRPGEWTEAFFGQGTRLTVV.

In nucleotides, the CDR3 is TGTGCCAGCAGCTTCCCAGCCCGGGGCACAGATACGCAGTATTTT. It specifies CASSFPARGTDTQYF. This chain links TRBV7-9 with TRBJ2-3; no definite D call. Germline CDR1 and CDR2: SEHNR and FQNEAQ (reference sequence). This CDR3 spans 15 amino acids. V gave up 3 bases and J gave up 1 base, with 11 bases separating them.

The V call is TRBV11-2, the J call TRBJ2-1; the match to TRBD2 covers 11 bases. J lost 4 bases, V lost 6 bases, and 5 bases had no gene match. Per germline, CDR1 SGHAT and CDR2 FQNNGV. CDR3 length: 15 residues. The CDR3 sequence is CASSWGLAAYNEQFF. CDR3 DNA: TGTGCCAGCAGTTGGGGACTAGCGGCTTACAATGAGCAGTTCTTC. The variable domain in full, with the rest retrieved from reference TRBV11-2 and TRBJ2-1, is EAGVAQSPRYKIIEKRQSVAFWCNPISGHATLYWYQQILGQGPKLLIQFQNNGVVDDSQLPKDRFSAERLKGVDSTLKIQPAKLEDSAVYLCASSWGLAAYNEQFFGPGTRLTVL.

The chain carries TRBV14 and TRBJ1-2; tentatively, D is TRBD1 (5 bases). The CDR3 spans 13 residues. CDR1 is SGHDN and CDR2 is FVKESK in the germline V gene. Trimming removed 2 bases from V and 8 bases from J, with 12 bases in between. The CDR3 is CASSQWGDDGYTF. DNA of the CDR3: TGTGCCAGCAGCCAATGGGGGGATGACGGCTACACCTTC.

The CDR3 is CASSLLQGKSPLHF. CDR3 sequence (DNA): TGTGCCAGCAGTTTACTTCAGGGTAAATCACCCCTCCACTTT. The chain recombines TRBV27 with TRBJ1-6, with D tentatively TRBD1 (5 bases). CDR3 length: 14 amino acids. CDR1 is MNHEY, CDR2 SMNVEV, per germline (reference sequence). The ends were cut back, 2 bases at V and 10 bases at J, with 12 bases in the middle.

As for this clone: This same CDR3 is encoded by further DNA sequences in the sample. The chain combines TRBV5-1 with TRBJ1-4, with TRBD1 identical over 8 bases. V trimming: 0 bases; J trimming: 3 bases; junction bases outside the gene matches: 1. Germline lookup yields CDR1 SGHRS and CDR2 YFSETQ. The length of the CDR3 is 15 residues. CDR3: CASSLGTGPNEKLFF. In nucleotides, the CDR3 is TGCGCCAGCAGCTTGGGGACAGGGCCTAATGAAAAACTGTTTTTT.

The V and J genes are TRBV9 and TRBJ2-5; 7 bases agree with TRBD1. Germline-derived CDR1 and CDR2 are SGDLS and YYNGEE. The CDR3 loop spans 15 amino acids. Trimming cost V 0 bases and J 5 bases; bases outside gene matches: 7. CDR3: CASSVALGQVETQYF. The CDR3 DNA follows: TGTGCCAGCAGCGTAGCTCTTGGACAGGTCGAGACCCAGTACTTC.

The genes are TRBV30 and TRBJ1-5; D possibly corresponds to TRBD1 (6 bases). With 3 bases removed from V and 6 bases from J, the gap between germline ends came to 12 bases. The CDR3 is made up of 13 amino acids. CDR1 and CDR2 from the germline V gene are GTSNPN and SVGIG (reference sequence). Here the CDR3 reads CAWSSGGAQPQHF. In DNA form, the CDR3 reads TGTGCCTGGAGCTCCGGGGGGGCTCAGCCCCAGCATTTT.